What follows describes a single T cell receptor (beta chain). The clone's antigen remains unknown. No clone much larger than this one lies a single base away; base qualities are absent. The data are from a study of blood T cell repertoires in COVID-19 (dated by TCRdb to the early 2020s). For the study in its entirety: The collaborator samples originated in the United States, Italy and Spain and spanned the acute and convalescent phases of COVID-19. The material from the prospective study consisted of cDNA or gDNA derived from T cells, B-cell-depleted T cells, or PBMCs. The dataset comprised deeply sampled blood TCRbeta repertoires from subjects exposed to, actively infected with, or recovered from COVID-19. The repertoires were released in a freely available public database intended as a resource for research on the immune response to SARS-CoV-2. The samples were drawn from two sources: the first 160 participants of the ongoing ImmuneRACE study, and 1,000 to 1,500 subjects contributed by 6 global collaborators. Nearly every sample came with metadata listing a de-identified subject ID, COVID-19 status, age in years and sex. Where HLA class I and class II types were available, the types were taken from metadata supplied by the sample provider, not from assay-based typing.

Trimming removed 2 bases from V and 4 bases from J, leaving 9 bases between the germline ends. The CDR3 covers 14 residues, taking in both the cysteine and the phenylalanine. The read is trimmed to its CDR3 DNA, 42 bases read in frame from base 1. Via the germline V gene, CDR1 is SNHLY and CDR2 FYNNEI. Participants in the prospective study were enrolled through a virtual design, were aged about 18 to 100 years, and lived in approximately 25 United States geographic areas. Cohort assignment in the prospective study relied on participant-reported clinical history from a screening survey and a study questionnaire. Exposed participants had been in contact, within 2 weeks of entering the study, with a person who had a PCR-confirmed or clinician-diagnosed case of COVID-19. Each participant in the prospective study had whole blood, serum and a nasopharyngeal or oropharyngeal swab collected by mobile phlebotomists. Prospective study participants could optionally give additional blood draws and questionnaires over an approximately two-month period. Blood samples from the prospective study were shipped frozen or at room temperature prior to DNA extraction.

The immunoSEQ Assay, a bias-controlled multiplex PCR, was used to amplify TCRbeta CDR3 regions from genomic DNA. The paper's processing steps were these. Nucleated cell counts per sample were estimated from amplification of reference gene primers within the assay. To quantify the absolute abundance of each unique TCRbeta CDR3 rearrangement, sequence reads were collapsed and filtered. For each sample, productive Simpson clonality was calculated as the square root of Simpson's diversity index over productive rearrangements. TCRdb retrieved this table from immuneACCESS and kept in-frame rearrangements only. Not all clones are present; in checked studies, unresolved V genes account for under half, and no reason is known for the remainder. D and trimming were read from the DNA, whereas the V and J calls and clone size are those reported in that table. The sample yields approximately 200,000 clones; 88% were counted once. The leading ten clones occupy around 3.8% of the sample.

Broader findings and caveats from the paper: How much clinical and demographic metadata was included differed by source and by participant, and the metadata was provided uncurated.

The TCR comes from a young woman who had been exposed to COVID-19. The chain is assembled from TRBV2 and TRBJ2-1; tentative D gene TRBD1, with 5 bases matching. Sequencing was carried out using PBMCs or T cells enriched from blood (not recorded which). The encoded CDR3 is CASSEIRVYNEQFF. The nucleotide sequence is TGTGCCAGCAGTGAAATCAGGGTTTACAATGAGCAGTTCTTC.